Listed below are T cell receptor beta chains from one sample, sequenced in a study of beta chain features in type 1 diabetes. Assay used: immunoSEQ multiplex PCR; TCRdb lists only in-frame clones, some missing. The sample consists of hundreds of thousands of clones, 12% to 15% of them appearing once. Sequences were obtained from naive CD4+ T cells from blood. Receptors originate from a middle-aged woman in good health. The CDR3 runs from the conserved cysteine through the conserved F or W.

V: TRBV14
CDR3: CASSTGSTDTQYF

V: TRBV7-9
CDR3: CASSTRTGDSYGYTF

V: TRBV11-2
CDR3: CASSARRTGSGNTIYF

V: TRBV5-1
CDR3: CASSLFLGESTDTQYF

V: TRBV27
CDR3: CASSINPGLLLAPLHF

V: TRBV7-9
CDR3: CASSLAAGGGYTF

V: TRBV5-1
CDR3: CASSLGPGETQYF

V: TRBV9
CDR3: CASSVDEVLETQYF

V: TRBV5-1
CDR3: CASSLGTSGQPQHF

V: TRBV5-6
CDR3: CASSPLSYSYGYTF

V: TRBV6-5
CDR3: CASSSLDRDDEQFF

V: TRBV6-5
CDR3: CASSFRRQAEAFF

V: TRBV19
CDR3: CASKADSGGTDTQYF

V: TRBV6-4
CDR3: CASSDSGLAGSTQYF

V: TRBV25-1
CDR3: CASLRQGSDNEQFF

V: TRBV19
CDR3: CASSRRTSGGEYNEQFF

V: TRBV7-9
CDR3: CASSPLQGSTDTQYF

V: TRBV6-5
CDR3: CASSSTSGWGETQYF

V: TRBV11-2
CDR3: CASSHWAGPPDNYGYTF

V: TRBV4-2
CDR3: CASSQPRVGGNTWAFF

V: TRBV9
CDR3: CASSVGTGGTQYF

V: TRBV18
CDR3: CASSPVQPTGELFF

V: TRBV19
CDR3: CASSIGRGYTQYF

V: TRBV5-1
CDR3: CASSFRAGDSYNEQFF

V: TRBV6-1
CDR3: CASSEPGQGNTEAFF

V: TRBV7-6
CDR3: CASSLGQGSSGNTIYF

V: TRBV2
CDR3: CASSPPSGGAPGQETQYF

V: TRBV14
CDR3: CASSQMGQGRTGELFF

V: TRBV7-7
CDR3: CASSLGGGPTDTQYF

V: TRBV29-1
CDR3: CSASIGGGTNEKLFF

V: TRBV9
CDR3: CASSVVGQLYNEQFF

V: TRBV7-9
CDR3: CASSSRTSGGAYNEQFF

V: TRBV2
CDR3: CASSPRGADGNYGYTF

V: TRBV5-4
CDR3: CASRVAGGSYEQYF

V: TRBV5-1
CDR3: CASSLYSSGGIQETQYF

V: TRBV4-3
CDR3: CASSQGDRGSTAEQFF

V: TRBV5-4
CDR3: CASSLRQGIGTQYF

V: TRBV6-6
CDR3: CATQAPTDTQYF

V: TRBV5-1
CDR3: CASGNRGRDEKLFF

V: TRBV9
CDR3: CASSARWNTEAFF

V: TRBV27
CDR3: CASSPTRDSNNEQFF

V: TRBV10-2
CDR3: CASSESLAVAKNIQYF

V: TRBV19
CDR3: CASSSTGTGAQYF

V: TRBV6-6
CDR3: CASSGQHYEQYF

V: TRBV29-1
CDR3: CSVADRGQNQPQHF

V: TRBV19
CDR3: CASSDPGTVFYEQYF

V: TRBV7-9
CDR3: CASSLAREAQETQYF

V: TRBV6-1
CDR3: CASSEGTVMLRQYF

V: TRBV5-1
CDR3: CASRAEPGSYNEQFF

V: TRBV5-4
CDR3: CASSGGTGGPSYEQYF

V: TRBV7-7
CDR3: CASSLAHTGGEQFF

V: TRBV9
CDR3: CASSVGQGAETQYF

V: TRBV7-7
CDR3: CASSLPGVWERGSGANVLTF

V: TRBV4-2
CDR3: CASSEPGRGFQPQHF

V: TRBV5-4
CDR3: CASSLSGSGANVLTF